These 16 T cell receptor beta chains share one sample of origin, sequenced in a study of blood T cell repertoires in COVID-19. TCRdb's copy holds only in-frame clones and misses some; the assay was immunoSEQ multiplex PCR. The table has 110,000 to 150,000 clones, approximately 91% seen once. The sequencing sample was made of peripheral blood. The receptors derive from a man in his 70s with acute or convalescent COVID-19.

This rearrangement joins TRBV28 to TRBJ1-1; D ambiguous. Trimming removed 10 bases from V and 4 bases from J, with 16 bases in between. This CDR3 is built from 13 residues. The V gene's germline CDR1 is MDHEN and CDR2 SYDVKM. CDR3 in amino acids: CATREWAGTEAFF. Written as DNA, the CDR3 is TGTGCCACTCGGGAGTGGGCGGGCACTGAAGCTTTCTTT.

The V gene is TRBV6-6, the J gene TRBJ1-5; D perhaps matches TRBD1 (6 bases). V lost 6 bases to trimming and J lost 2 bases, with 14 bases between them. The germline gives CDR1 MNHNY, CDR2 SVGAGI (reference sequence). The CDR3 sequence is 15 residues long. The DNA for the CDR3 is TGTGCCAGCAGAATACAGGGTAAGGGCAATCAGCCCCAGCATTTT. Translation gives CASRIQGKGNQPQHF.

This clone was observed a handful of times. This rearrangement joins TRBV5-1 to TRBJ1-2, with TRBD1 identical over 7 bases. Germline lookup yields CDR1 SGHRS and CDR2 YFSETQ. The trim removed 7 bases at V and 11 bases at J, leaving 17 bases unmatched. The CDR3 covers 14 residues. CDR3 DNA sequence: TGCGCCAGCCGCCCTTTAAGCCCCCAGGGGGAATACACCTTC. As protein: CASRPLSPQGEYTF. Combining the CDR3 with reference TRBV5-1 and TRBJ1-2 gives the whole variable domain KAGVTQTPRYLIKTRGQQVTLSCSPISGHRSVSWYQQTPGQGLQFLFEYFSETQRNKGNFPGRFSGRQFSNSRSEMNVSTLELGDSALYLCASRPLSPQGEYTFGSGTRLTVV.

V gene TRBV5-4 combines with J gene TRBJ2-7; TRBD1 is a possible D gene (6 bases). Germline loops: CDR1 SGHNT, CDR2 YYREEE (reference sequence). V was shortened by 3 bases and J by 3 bases, with 10 bases between the two germline ends. The CDR3 is made up of 13 amino acids. CDR3 residues: CASSSGQNYEQYF. The CDR3 DNA follows: TGTGCCAGCAGCTCCGGACAGAACTACGAGCAGTACTTC. The full variable domain, completed using reference TRBV5-4 and TRBJ2-7, is ETGVTQSPTHLIKTRGQQVTLRCSSQSGHNTVSWYQQALGQGPQFIFQYYREEENGRGNFPPRFSGLQFPNYSSELNVNALELDDSALYLCASSSGQNYEQYFGPGTRLTVT.

This clone was picked up one time. V and J are TRBV21-1 and TRBJ1-5; the listed D gene, TRBD1, was not tested against the DNA. TRBV21-1 is a pseudogene. The CDR3 has 18 amino acids. The CDR3 loop is CASSKRLTREYSNQPQHF. CDR3 coding DNA: TGTGCCAGCAGCAAACGACTTACCAGGGAATACAGCAATCAGCCCCAGCATTTT.

The chain links TRBV19 to TRBJ2-7; D gene ambiguous. Germline V CDR1 and CDR2: LNHDA, SQIVND (reference sequence). This CDR3 comprises 14 residues. Trimming removed 4 bases at V and 2 bases at J, with 12 bases between. CDR3 sequence (DNA): TGTGCCAGTAGTAGGGCTACCGAAGCCTACGAGCAGTACTTC. Encoded protein: CASSRATEAYEQYF.

The chain has TRBV6-1 and TRBJ2-5; 14 bases agree with TRBD2. The length of the CDR3 is 18 residues. V was clipped by 4 bases and J by 5 bases; unmatched bases: 12. Germline V lookup: CDR1 MNHNS, CDR2 SASEGT. The CDR3 is CASSAGTSGRGGWETQYF. Here the CDR3 DNA reads TGTGCCAGCAGTGCCGGGACTAGCGGGAGAGGGGGCTGGGAGACCCAGTACTTC.

In DNA form, the CDR3 reads TGTGCCAGCAGCCGGACGGGACTAGCGGGGGACTATGAGCAGTTCTTC. It specifies CASSRTGLAGDYEQFF. The V and J genes are TRBV11-3 and TRBJ2-1; 14 nucleotides match TRBD2. This CDR3 has 16 residues. After removal of 5 bases from V and 8 bases from J, the junction contained 8 bases not matched to a gene. The germline V gene encodes CDR1 SGHNT and CDR2 YENEEA.

The rearrangement uses TRBV2 and TRBJ2-7; 11 bases agree with TRBD2. Germline CDR1 and CDR2: SNHLY and FYNNEI. The J segment lost 2 bases and the V segment lost 6 bases, leaving 6 bases of the junction unmatched. The CDR3 has 15 amino acids. CDR3 sequence: CASRSTSGETYEQYF. In DNA form, the CDR3 reads TGTGCCAGCAGATCGACTAGCGGGGAGACCTACGAGCAGTACTTC. The entire variable domain, with the rest obtained from reference TRBV2 and TRBJ2-7, is as follows: EPEVTQTPSHQVTQMGQEVILRCVPISNHLYFYWYRQILGQKVEFLVSFYNNEISEKSEIFDDQFSVERPDGSNFTLKIRSTKLEDSAMYFCASRSTSGETYEQYFGPGTRLTVT.

The V call is TRBV5-1, the J call TRBJ2-5; D is possibly TRBD2 (6 bases). Germline V lookup: CDR1 SGHRS, CDR2 YFSETQ. Trimming took 5 bases from V and 2 from J, leaving 16 bases between them. This CDR3 contains 15 residues. CDR3 region: CASSPGLNYQETQYF. In DNA form, the CDR3 reads TGCGCCAGCAGTCCGGGACTCAACTATCAAGAGACCCAGTACTTC.

V gene TRBV6-5 combines with J gene TRBJ2-7; 8 bases align to TRBD1. J was trimmed by 7 bases and V by 8 bases; bases with no gene match: 7. The CDR3 extends over 12 amino acids. Per the germline V gene, CDR1 is MNHEY and CDR2 is SVGAGI. CDR3 DNA: TGTGCCAGCCCGGGGGACAGGAGGGAGCAGTACTTC. Amino acids: CASPGDRREQYF.

The CDR3 region is CASSYGGGQGTDTQYF. CDR3 DNA sequence: TGTGCCAGCAGTTACGGAGGGGGACAGGGGACAGATACGCAGTATTTT. The chain carries TRBV6-5 and TRBJ2-3; 10 bases line up with TRBD1. CDR1 MNHEY and CDR2 SVGAGI come from the germline V gene. This CDR3 has 16 residues. After removal of 2 bases from V and 3 bases from J, the junction contained 5 bases not matched to a gene.

The rearrangement links TRBV6-1 to TRBJ2-1; a possible D gene is TRBD2 (5 bases). The CDR3 runs to 15 residues. Germline assignment: CDR1 MNHNS and CDR2 SASEGT. V was pared by 0 bases and J by 1 base, with 7 bases between. The CDR3 protein is CASSEAPGSYNEQFF. CDR3 DNA sequence: TGTGCCAGCAGTGAAGCGCCGGGGTCCTACAATGAGCAGTTCTTC.

The chain combines TRBV10-3 with TRBJ1-2; D call uncertain. The germline V gene encodes CDR1 ENHRY and CDR2 SYGVKD. V shed 0 bases and J shed 5 bases, with 10 bases lying between them. The CDR3 spans 14 residues. In DNA form, the CDR3 reads TGTGCCATCAGTGAGTCGGATTGGAGGTATGGCTACACCTTC. This codes for CAISESDWRYGYTF.

This chain uses TRBV18 with TRBJ2-1, with a tentative D call TRBD2 (7 bases). The ends were cut back, 3 bases at V and 0 bases at J, with 15 bases in the middle. The germline V gene encodes CDR1 KGHSH and CDR2 LQKENI. This CDR3 comprises 17 residues. The CDR3 sequence is CASSPLTGGTSYNEQFF. The CDR3 DNA follows: TGTGCCAGCTCACCCTTAACGGGGGGCACCTCCTACAATGAGCAGTTCTTC.

This chain uses TRBV6-5 with TRBJ1-4; 9 nucleotides align to TRBD1. Germline CDR1 is MNHEY and CDR2 is SVGAGI. The V segment lost 10 bases and the J segment 5 bases; nucleotides outside the gene matches: 5. The CDR3 consists of 13 residues. The CDR3 loop is CATGGTGNEKLFF. For the CDR3, the DNA is TGTGCCACCGGAGGGACAGGGAATGAAAAACTGTTTTTT.